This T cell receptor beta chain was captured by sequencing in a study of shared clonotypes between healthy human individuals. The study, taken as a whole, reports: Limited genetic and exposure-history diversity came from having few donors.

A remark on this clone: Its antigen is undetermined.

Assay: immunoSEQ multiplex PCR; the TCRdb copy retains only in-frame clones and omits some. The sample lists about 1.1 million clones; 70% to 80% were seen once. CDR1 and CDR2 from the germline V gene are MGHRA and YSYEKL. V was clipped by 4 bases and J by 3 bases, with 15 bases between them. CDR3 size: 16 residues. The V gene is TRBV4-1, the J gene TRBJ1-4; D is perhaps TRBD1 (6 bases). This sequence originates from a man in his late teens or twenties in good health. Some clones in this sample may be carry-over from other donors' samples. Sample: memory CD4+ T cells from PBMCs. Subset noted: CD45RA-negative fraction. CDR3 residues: CASSLLQGSANEKLFF. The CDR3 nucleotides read TGCGCCAGCAGCCTTCTACAGGGTTCGGCTAATGAAAAACTGTTTTTT.